The clone carrying this TCR beta chain was counted between two and nine times. Its target is not known. The data are from a study of cytotoxic CD8 clonotypes in ibrutinib-treated CLL. Across the study: Collecting the response samples happened after a median 12 months of treatment, with a range of 6 to 36.

With sequencing, the targeted depth ranged from 1 in 200,000 to 1 in 1 million T cells. Produced via immunoSEQ multiplex PCR; TCRdb's table is partial and in-frame only. Of hundreds of thousands of clones in the sample, just over 70% were seen once. Findings of the study overall: Under treatment, the uncommon public clonotypes either contracted or remained stable.

This material consisted of PBMCs, taken after 12 months of ibrutinib treatment. The clonotype was recovered from a human donor with chronic lymphocytic leukemia.

In DNA form, the CDR3 reads TGTGCCAGCAGTCCGACTTTAAACTATGGCTACACCTTC. It codes for CASSPTLNYGYTF. V is TRBV7-9 and J is TRBJ1-2; D uncertain. Germline loops: CDR1 SEHNR, CDR2 FQNEAQ (reference sequence). The ends were cut back, 6 bases at V and 2 bases at J, with 10 bases in the middle. The CDR3 is made up of 13 amino acids.